This record covers a single T cell receptor beta chain. As yet, its antigen is unknown. Germline lookup yields CDR1 MNHEY and CDR2 SVGAGI. With 2 bases removed from V and 5 bases from J, the gap between germline ends came to 9 bases. This CDR3 spans 13 amino acids. This sample is part of a study of T cells in localized non-small cell lung cancer. Broader study findings: Higher T cell density in the blood was associated with longer overall survival, whereas higher adjacent-lung clonality associated with shorter survival. For the top 100 tumor clones, a median about 50 also appeared in adjacent lung.

Some clones are missing from TCRdb's copy, which holds only in-frame ones; the method was immunoSEQ multiplex PCR. The data show approximately 88,000 clones, roughly 91% seen once. Sequencing was performed on PBMCs, taken before any cancer treatment. V is TRBV6-5 and J is TRBJ1-2; tentatively, D is TRBD1 (5 bases). The clonotype was recovered from a woman aged 35-75 years with stage II squamous cell lung carcinoma. Here the CDR3 DNA reads TGTGCCAGCAGTTACCAGGGAAGATATGGCTACACCTTC. This codes for CASSYQGRYGYTF.